The 29 T cell receptor beta chains below come from one sample, sequenced in a study of shared clonotypes between healthy human individuals. Profiling relied on immunoSEQ multiplex PCR, and the TCRdb table lists in-frame clones only, not all of them. The table lists millions of clones, around nine tenths of them singletons. The source material was naive CD4+ T cells sorted from blood. Sample subset: CD45RA+ positively selected. These receptors all come from a man in his late teens or twenties in good health.

The V and J genes are TRBV5-1 and TRBJ1-4; D not resolved. The CDR3 is 14 amino acids. V lost 1 base and J lost 8, with 12 bases in between. From germline, CDR1 is SGHRS and CDR2 YFSETQ. The CDR3 here is CASSLMGSNEKLFF. CDR3 DNA: TGCGCCAGCAGCTTGATGGGTAGTAACGAAAAACTGTTTTTT.

With regard to this clone: The same CDR3 is also encoded by other DNA sequences in this sample. The rearrangement joins TRBV11-2 to TRBJ2-2; D call uncertain. V gave up 1 base and J gave up 7 bases, with 7 bases separating them. The CDR3 length is 13 residues. Germline V CDR1 and CDR2: SGHAT, FQNNGV. The CDR3 DNA reads as TGTGCCAGCAGCTTAGGCAGTCACGGGGAGCTGTTTTTT. Translating it yields CASSLGSHGELFF.

This chain joins TRBV30 and TRBJ1-3; 8 bases align to TRBD1. V lost 2 bases and J lost 4; bases outside the gene matches: 4. The CDR3 totals 14 residues. CDR1 and CDR2 from the germline V gene are GTSNPN and SVGIG (reference sequence). CDR3: CAWSWDRSGNTIYF. CDR3 bases: TGTGCCTGGAGTTGGGACAGGTCCGGAAACACCATATATTTT.

The DNA for the CDR3 is TGTGCCAGCAGCGTTACGGGACTAGCAGAGACCCAGTACTTC. Protein sequence: CASSVTGLAETQYF. The genes are TRBV7-3 and TRBJ2-5; 9 bases map to TRBD2. There are 14 residues in the CDR3. The germline V gene encodes CDR1 SGHTA and CDR2 FQGTGA. J lost 4 bases, V lost 5 bases, and 5 bases had no gene match.

This clone was counted between two and nine times. The chain links TRBV18 to TRBJ1-2; 9 nucleotides agree with TRBD1. The CDR3 has 14 amino acids. Per the germline V gene, CDR1 is KGHSH and CDR2 is LQKENI. The trim removed 3 bases at V and 6 bases at J, leaving 5 bases unmatched. DNA of the CDR3: TGTGCCAGCTCACCTACAGGGGGCTTGGATGGCTACACCTTC. Its translation: CASSPTGGLDGYTF.

The chain recombines TRBV30 with TRBJ2-7, with TRBD1 matching 7 bases. Germline loops: CDR1 GTSNPN, CDR2 SVGIG (reference sequence). The CDR3 consists of 17 residues. The V and J ends lost 2 bases and 5 bases, in that order; junction bases with no gene match: 18. CDR3 sequence reads: CAWSYLGTTGDPNEQYF. In DNA, the CDR3 is TGTGCCTGGAGTTATTTGGGAACTACAGGGGATCCCAACGAGCAGTACTTC.

The V call is TRBV7-2, the J call TRBJ2-7; D not certain. V dropped 1 base and J dropped 12 bases, with 16 bases sitting between them. Germline V gene lookup returns CDR1 SGHTA and CDR2 FQGNSA. The CDR3 length is 13 residues. CDR3 nucleotides: TGTGCCAGCAGCTTAGGGCCGAGTCCAACCCTGTACTTC. Protein sequence: CASSLGPSPTLYF.

Of note for this clone: The same CDR3 is also encoded by other DNA sequences in this sample. As DNA, the CDR3 is TGTGCCAGCAGCTCAGACAGGGGGGGAGAGACCCAGTACTTC. Translated: CASSSDRGGETQYF. This chain joins TRBV7-2 and TRBJ2-5, with TRBD1 matching over 9 bases. This CDR3 has 14 residues. Germline CDR1 and CDR2: SGHTA and FQGNSA. The V gene end was trimmed by 4 bases and the J gene end by 4 bases; junction bases not matched to a gene: 4.

This chain uses TRBV5-1 with TRBJ1-1; D unresolved. V shed 4 bases and J shed 1 base, with 20 bases lying between them. CDR3 size: 17 residues. The V gene's germline CDR1 is SGHRS and CDR2 YFSETQ. CDR3 amino acids: CASSGLYSSIENTEAFF. Written as DNA, the CDR3 is TGCGCCAGCAGCGGGCTCTACTCCAGTATCGAGAACACTGAAGCTTTCTTT. Full variable domain (rest looked up from reference TRBV5-1 and TRBJ1-1): KAGVTQTPRYLIKTRGQQVTLSCSPISGHRSVSWYQQTPGQGLQFLFEYFSETQRNKGNFPGRFSGRQFSNSRSEMNVSTLELGDSALYLCASSGLYSSIENTEAFFGQGTRLTVV.

This clone has only one observation. V gene TRBV30 combines with J gene TRBJ2-1; 12 bases are a match to TRBD2. This CDR3 has 16 residues. CDR1 GTSNPN and CDR2 SVGIG come from the germline V gene (reference sequence). Losses at the gene ends were 3 bases for V and 6 bases for J; bases not matched to a gene: 9. The CDR3 loop is CAWSQPSGRARNEQFF. The CDR3 DNA reads as TGTGCCTGGAGCCAGCCTAGCGGGAGGGCCCGCAATGAGCAGTTCTTC.

The chain recombines TRBV30 with TRBJ2-5; 8 bases map to TRBD2. The assigned J gene may be wrong: the sequence end matches TRBJ2-7 better. The CDR3 sequence is 15 residues long. In germline, CDR1 is GTSNPN, CDR2 SVGIG (reference sequence). The CDR3: CAWSVTAGAFNEQYF. Here the CDR3 DNA reads TGTGCCTGGAGTGTAACAGCGGGAGCCTTCAACGAGCAGTACTTC.

As to this clone: The same CDR3 arises from other DNA sequences in this sample as well. The V gene is TRBV9, the J gene TRBJ2-2; D remains ambiguous. There are 14 residues in the CDR3. Trimming left V 0 bases short and J 2 bases short, with 5 bases between. Germline values: CDR1 SGDLS, CDR2 YYNGEE. As DNA, the CDR3 is TGTGCCAGCAGCGTAGGACCTAACACCGGGGAGCTGTTTTTT. Translation: CASSVGPNTGELFF.

The chain carries TRBV5-1 and TRBJ2-7; tentatively, D is TRBD2 (5 bases). There are 18 residues in the CDR3. Germline loops: CDR1 SGHRS, CDR2 YFSETQ. V lost 1 base and J lost 2, with 22 bases in between. The CDR3 reads CASSLSFSGEGYPYEQYF. The CDR3 DNA reads TGCGCCAGCAGCTTGTCCTTCAGCGGAGAAGGTTATCCCTACGAGCAGTACTTC.

This chain uses TRBV2 with TRBJ1-5; D ambiguous. The CDR3 consists of 13 residues. Between the trimmed V and J ends, which lost 5 bases and 4 bases, there was a span of 9 bases. Per the germline V gene, CDR1 is SNHLY and CDR2 is FYNNEI. The CDR3 spells CASSSDGNQPQHF. The CDR3, as DNA: TGTGCCAGCAGTTCGGACGGGAATCAGCCCCAGCATTTT.

The chain recombines TRBV28 with TRBJ2-3; TRBD2 matches at 8 bases. V dropped 2 bases and J dropped 6; count of bases not matched to a gene: 10. CDR3 length equals 16 residues. Germline assignment: CDR1 MDHEN and CDR2 SYDVKM. The DNA of the CDR3 is TGTGCCAGCAGTTTAGTGGCGGGGGGATCCCTGGATACGCAGTATTTT. It is translated as CASSLVAGGSLDTQYF.

This rearrangement joins TRBV2 to TRBJ2-7; 8 nucleotides agree with TRBD2. The CDR3 covers 16 residues. Trimming removed 6 bases from V and 0 bases from J; junction bases left unmatched: 10. In germline, CDR1 is SNHLY, CDR2 FYNNEI. CDR3 amino acids: CASRFQLAANSYEQYF. Here the CDR3 DNA reads TGTGCCAGCAGATTTCAACTAGCGGCGAACTCCTACGAGCAGTACTTC.

The chain is built from TRBV10-2 and TRBJ2-3; the match to TRBD1 covers 8 bases. The V segment lost 4 bases and the J segment 2 bases; nucleotides outside the gene matches: 8. CDR1 and CDR2 (germline): WSHSY, SAAADI. The CDR3 spans 16 residues. CDR3 sequence: CASSAPGQAVTDTQYF. The CDR3 DNA follows: TGCGCCAGCAGTGCTCCGGGACAGGCCGTCACAGATACGCAGTATTTT.

The chain has TRBV30 and TRBJ2-2, with a weak D call TRBD2 (6 bases). Deletions cut 8 bases from V and 2 bases from J, with 18 bases between. The CDR3 has 15 amino acids. From germline, CDR1 is GTSNPN and CDR2 SVGIG (reference sequence). CDR3 sequence (DNA): TGTGCCGGCGTCCCCCCGGGGGTAAACACCGGGGAGCTGTTTTTT. Translated, it gives CAGVPPGVNTGELFF.

This clone was detected once. The chain employs TRBV14 and TRBJ2-7; D unresolved. The CDR3 has 15 residues. V was shortened by 4 bases and J by 5 bases, with 18 bases between the two germline ends. Germline loops: CDR1 SGHDN, CDR2 FVKESK. CDR3 nucleotides: TGTGCCAGCAGCCCAATCGGCTCCCTCCTCAACGAGCAGTACTTC. Its translation is CASSPIGSLLNEQYF.

On this clone itself: Other DNA sequences in this sample translate to the same CDR3. J is TRBJ1-3 and V is TRBV5-1; 7 bases fit TRBD1. Trimming took 2 bases from V and 3 from J; bases not matched to a gene: 2. CDR3 length: 14 residues. Germline loops: CDR1 SGHRS, CDR2 YFSETQ. The CDR3 nucleotides are TGCGCCAGCAGCTTCGGGGACAGTGGAAACACCATATATTTT. Amino acids: CASSFGDSGNTIYF. Looking up the rest from reference TRBV5-1 and TRBJ1-3 gives the full variable domain: KAGVTQTPRYLIKTRGQQVTLSCSPISGHRSVSWYQQTPGQGLQFLFEYFSETQRNKGNFPGRFSGRQFSNSRSEMNVSTLELGDSALYLCASSFGDSGNTIYFGEGSWLTVV.

V gene TRBV29-1 combines with J gene TRBJ2-3; tentative D call: TRBD1 (6 bases). This CDR3 spans 13 amino acids. V was clipped by 6 bases and J by 3 bases, with 13 bases between them. Germline CDR1 SQVTM, CDR2 ANQGSEA. CDR3 protein: CSVGARMTDTQYF. DNA for the CDR3: TGCAGCGTGGGGGCAAGGATGACAGATACGCAGTATTTT.

The V gene is TRBV11-2, the J gene TRBJ2-3, with 11 bases identical to TRBD2. Germline V gene lookup returns CDR1 SGHAT and CDR2 FQNNGV. Trimming removed 5 bases from V and 0 bases from J; junction bases left unmatched: 10. This CDR3 spans 18 amino acids. In DNA, the CDR3 is TGTGCCAGCAGCCCCACCCGCCTAGCGGGGGGTAGCACAGATACGCAGTATTTT. It translates to CASSPTRLAGGSTDTQYF.

V gene TRBV5-1 combines with J gene TRBJ2-7; a weak D match, TRBD1 (7 bases). The CDR3 runs 15 residues. V was trimmed by 0 bases and J by 4 bases, leaving 14 bases between them. Germline-derived CDR1 and CDR2 are SGHRS and YFSETQ. Written as DNA, the CDR3 is TGCGCCAGCAGCTTGGAGGGGGCTAGCGCGTACGAGCAGTACTTC. Its translation: CASSLEGASAYEQYF.

The chain uses TRBV10-1 and TRBJ1-1; maybe TRBD1 (6 bases). Trimming took 0 bases from V and 4 from J, leaving 12 bases between them. The CDR3 runs 15 residues. CDR1 and CDR2 (germline): WNHNN, SYGVQD (reference sequence). DNA of the CDR3: TGCGCCAGCAGTGAGTCGCCGGGGGCAGGCACTGAAGCTTTCTTT. Its translation: CASSESPGAGTEAFF.

This sequence joins TRBV6-6 and TRBJ2-1, with D unclear. Trimming removed 6 bases at V and 0 bases at J, with 12 bases between. CDR3 length equals 15 residues. Germline V gene sequence: CDR1 MNHNY, CDR2 SVGAGI (reference sequence). CDR3 in amino acids: CASSHESPSYNEQFF. The DNA for the CDR3 is TGTGCCAGCAGCCATGAGTCTCCCTCCTACAATGAGCAGTTCTTC.

This rearrangement joins TRBV12-5 to TRBJ2-3; D not resolved. This CDR3 is built from 14 residues. CDR1 is LGHNT and CDR2 is FRNRAP in the germline V gene. V lost 2 bases to trimming and J lost 4 bases, with 10 bases between them. CDR3 in amino acids: CASGLTPGPDTQYF. As DNA, the CDR3 is TGTGCTAGTGGTTTGACCCCGGGCCCAGATACGCAGTATTTT. Filled out from reference TRBV12-5 and TRBJ2-3, the complete variable domain reads DARVTQTPRHKVTEMGQEVTMRCQPILGHNTVFWYRQTMMQGLELLAYFRNRAPLDDSGMPKDRFSAEMPDATLATLKIQPSEPRDSAVYFCASGLTPGPDTQYFGPGTRLTVL.

The chain links TRBV10-3 to TRBJ2-1; 8 nucleotides line up with TRBD1. This CDR3 is built from 14 residues. Germline values: CDR1 ENHRY, CDR2 SYGVKD. The V segment lost 7 bases and the J segment 5 bases; nucleotides outside the gene matches: 7. CDR3 in amino acids: CAINSGQGHNEQFF. The CDR3, as DNA: TGTGCCATCAATTCCGGACAGGGACACAATGAGCAGTTCTTC.

The rearrangement joins TRBV19 to TRBJ1-6; unclear D gene. CDR3 length: 13 amino acids. Germline lookup yields CDR1 LNHDA and CDR2 SQIVND (reference sequence). Trimming took off 3 bases at V and 7 bases at J, with 7 bases between the two ends. CDR3 DNA: TGTGCCAGTAGTATCAGAGAAAATTCACCCCTCCACTTT. Translation: CASSIRENSPLHF.

The genes are TRBV5-1 and TRBJ2-2; 10 positions match TRBD2. The V gene end was trimmed by 4 bases and the J gene end by 4 bases; junction bases not matched to a gene: 4. Germline loops: CDR1 SGHRS, CDR2 YFSETQ. The CDR3 totals 15 residues. In DNA form, the CDR3 reads TGCGCCAGCAGCGGACTAGCGGAACCCACCGGGGAGCTGTTTTTT. Translating gives CASSGLAEPTGELFF.